This T cell receptor (beta chain) emerged from a study of regulatory T cells in long-lasting Graves disease (dated by TCRdb to the early 2020s). Some background on the complete study: Newly diagnosed Graves' disease patients had taken antithyroid drugs for less than 3 months. TCR sequencing covered 13 persistent and around 20 newly diagnosed Graves' disease patients, 33 samples in total. The study was registered as a clinical trial and conducted in China. Peripheral blood TCR sequencing and RNA sequencing compared persistent Graves' disease patients with newly diagnosed Graves' disease patients. General study outcomes and caveats: Lower TCR Shannon entropy and fewer highly expanded clones were observed in persistent Graves' disease patients than in newly diagnosed patients, which suggested clonal expansion. Persistent disease showed preferential use of TRBV28, TRBJ1-2 and TRBJ2-5, whereas newly diagnosed disease favored TRBV20-1 and TRBJ2-1. Sequencing and analysis were limited to the TCR beta chain. Only peripheral blood was studied, because thyroid tissue, the primary lesion, was inaccessible. A larger number of public clonotypes was shared among persistent patients (approximately 2,500) than among newly diagnosed patients (about 990). The authors acknowledged the small sample size as a limitation that may reduce accuracy.

Receptors were amplified or captured by multiplex PCR. Reads for this sample came from an Illumina HiSeq 4000. iRepertoire HTBI primers and Arm-PCR amplification of CDR3 regions were used to construct TCR beta libraries. Before sequencing, the PCR products underwent gel purification. The original pipeline was this. A total of some 65 TRBV and 14 TRBJ segments were identified across samples and were used for gene usage analysis of CDR3 amino acid clonotypes. Filtered high-quality paired reads were merged into contigs using COPE and FqMerger. BLAST was used to align contigs to IMGT TRBV, TRBD and TRBJ reference genes, and CDR3 was defined according to IMGT. Clonotypes above 0.1% frequency were classified as highly expanded clones. Repertoire diversity was measured by Shannon entropy, and V-J evenness by the Gini coefficient. Public clonotypes were defined as clonotypes shared by more than one individual. Through fastp at Q25 and MiXCR, TCRdb rebuilt clones from the public reads, retaining in-frame beta chains. Entries that share a CDR3 protein sequence are merged under the most common genes and DNA. The V and J calls, along with clone size, are taken from TCRdb and not from the paper's own processing. Present in this sample are 400,000 to 500,000 distinct CDR3 sequences, under 15% of which were seen just once. The ten largest clonotypes hold approximately 15% of the sample.

The CDR3 holds 16 amino acids from the cysteine to the phenylalanine. Only CDR3 DNA remains: 48 bases, in frame from the first base. The junction shows trimming of 1 base on V and 2 bases on J, and the gene matches do not reach 6 bases of it. Sequences LGHNA (CDR1) and YNFKEQ (CDR2) are obtained from the germline V gene. This clonotype was seen a few times. Which antigen it targets is not known. Base quality data are lacking; no much larger clone is found one base away. The time point label corresponds to: newly diagnosed GD, antithyroid drugs for less than 3 months. For both TCR sequencing and RNA sequencing, RNA was extracted from PBMCs using TRIzol. Graves' disease was diagnosed according to American Thyroid Association guidelines. The patients came from an endocrinology department in Xi'an, China. From each patient, 7.5 to 9.5 milliliters of peripheral blood was collected into an EDTA anticoagulant tube. PBMCs were isolated by Ficoll Paque Plus density gradient separation without further T cell sorting. An Agilent 2100 Bioanalyzer and agarose gel were used to assess RNA quality, and a NanoDrop 2000 was used to measure RNA concentration.

The data were also submitted as part of a second study, on T cells in Graves' hyperthyroidism and ophthalmopathy. Taken from the second paper: A patient counted as having stable Graves' hyperthyroidism if no progression to ophthalmopathy occurred over 18 months of follow-up. Hyperthyroidism patients were aged 18 to 65 years and newly diagnosed, with disease duration of less than 2 months. Exclusion was applied to patients with uncontrolled infections, other autoimmune diseases, pregnancy or lactation. Diagnoses relied on clinical symptoms, serum thyroxine and TRAb, thyroid ultrasound and orbital computed tomography. For the first round of RT-PCR on the TCR CDR3, the HTBI primer set was used together with the Qiagen OneStep RT-PCR kit. Most expanded thyroid clonotypes (frequency above 0.001) were also detected in blood, suggesting blood repertoires may reflect thyroid immune responses. A 13 V-J signature model separated ophthalmopathy from stable hyperthyroidism, with around 88% sensitivity and 81% to 82% specificity in cross-validation and 80%/75% in testing. In validation, progression to ophthalmopathy was predicted by the model with 70.59% sensitivity and 72.22% specificity, a median of about 6.4 months before onset. To identify distinguishing TCR V-J signatures, a discovery cohort of some 100 patients was used, comprising 40 to 45 with Graves' ophthalmopathy and around 57 with stable Graves' hyperthyroidism. Whether ophthalmopathy could be predicted prospectively was tested in an independent validation cohort made up of 18 hyperthyroidism patients plus 17 patients who later progressed to ophthalmopathy. For training and testing, the 95 to 100 patients in the discovery cohort were randomly divided in a 7:3 ratio. In about 6 Graves' hyperthyroidism patients, the study also compared T-cell repertoires from thyroid tissue with T-cell repertoires from blood. Following sampling, methimazole starting at 30 mg daily was given to hyperthyroidism patients, and high-dose intravenous methylprednisolone was given to ophthalmopathy patients. A second multiplex PCR round built the libraries, followed by size selection and purification. Paired-end sequencing of the libraries was performed with 100 bp reads on an Illumina HiSeq2000. Raw data were processed with SOAPnuke, discarding reads with adapters, uncalled bases, mean Phred below 15, or no exact constant-primer or identifier match. COPE v1.2.5 was used to merge high-quality paired reads, and clonotypes were defined as unique nucleotide sequences. Clonotypes were aligned to IMGT TRBV, TRBD and TRBJ reference segments using MiTCR v1.1. The analysis was restricted to V-J combinations with a frequency above 0.0001, which together covered 99% to 99.2% of the repertoires. A TCS score was defined as the ratio of F50 (clonal expansion) to E x V (chaos), with BLOSUM62-based TCRdist applied between CDR3 peptides within each V-J. Welch's t-statistics and random forest reduced 514 V-J features to 13, which were used in a naive Bayes classifier (R e1071). Sample size was not statistically predetermined, and investigators were not blinded to group allocation. The paper describes TCR Vbeta CDR3 sequencing of 135 peripheral blood samples, made up of about 41 ophthalmopathy patients, around 78 hyperthyroidism patients and roughly 17 progressor patients.

The sample here was peripheral blood mononuclear cells (PBMCs), taken at new diagnosis, from a patient treated with antithyroid drugs. This receptor chain uses TRBV4-2 and TRBJ2-7; a stretch of 9 junction bases matches TRBD2. The receptor was derived from a woman in her thirties with Graves disease. Donor details come from another sample of the same person, matched by shared clones. The nucleotide sequence is given as TGTGCCAGCAGCCAAGGTCGGGCTAGCGGGGCCTACGAGCAGTACTTC. Translated, this is CASSQGRASGAYEQYF.